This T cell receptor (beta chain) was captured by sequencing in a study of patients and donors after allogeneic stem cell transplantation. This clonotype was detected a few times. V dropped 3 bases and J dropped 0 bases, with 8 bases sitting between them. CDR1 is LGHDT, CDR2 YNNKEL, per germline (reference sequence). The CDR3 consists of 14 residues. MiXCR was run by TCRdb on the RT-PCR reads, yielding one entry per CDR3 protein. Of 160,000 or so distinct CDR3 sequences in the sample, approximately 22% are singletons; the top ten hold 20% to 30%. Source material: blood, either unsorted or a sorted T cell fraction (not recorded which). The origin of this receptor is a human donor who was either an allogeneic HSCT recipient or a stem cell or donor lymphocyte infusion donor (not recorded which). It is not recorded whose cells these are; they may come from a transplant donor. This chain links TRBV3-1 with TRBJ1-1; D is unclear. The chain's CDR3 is CASSHGPLNTEAFF. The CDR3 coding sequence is TGTGCCAGCAGCCACGGACCCTTGAACACTGAAGCTTTCTTT.